This T cell receptor (beta chain) was sequenced in a study of spatial heterogeneity in lung cancer. Background on the study: In the raw reads, each unique TCR and UMI combination was present more than ten times on average.

This clonotype was recorded a few times. Its antigen is undetermined. V lost 0 bases, J lost 4 bases, and 4 bases stayed unmatched. Germline V lookup: CDR1 MNHEY, CDR2 SMNVEV (reference sequence). The CDR3 loop spans 15 amino acids. Time point defined: sample taken at primary tumor resection. No cells were sorted before sequencing. The whole RNA sequenced was extracted from tumor, nontumor lung or frozen PBMC. Regarding the study as a whole: Circulating ubiquitous expanded tumor TCRs were observed more frequently at resection than at follow-up.

A single record per CDR3 protein comes from TCRdb applying MiXCR to the 5' RACE reads. The table has around 63,000 distinct CDR3 sequences, roughly 6.6% seen once; the top ten hold about 14%. This receptor was obtained from a female donor with early-stage non-small cell lung cancer. Sequencing was performed on PBMCs, taken at surgery. J is TRBJ1-1 and V is TRBV27; 8 nucleotides line up with TRBD1. Here the CDR3 DNA reads TGTGCCAGCAGTTTATCGCTCACAGGGGGCACTGAAGCTTTCTTT. Translated: CASSLSLTGGTEAFF.